This TCR beta chain appears in the sequencing data of a study of OX40 agonist ivuxolimab in advanced cancers. The wider study: Patients got intravenous ivuxolimab at 0.01 to 10 mg/kg every 2 weeks. Past anti-PD-1, anti-PD-L1 or anti-CTLA-4 therapy was accepted, and around 40% had received some. Overall study findings and caveats: There were also nonresponders showing low normalized T-cell clonal expansion. Antigens targeted by the expanded peripheral T cells were not determined.

Concerning this clone itself: Its antigen is unidentified.

Method: immunoSEQ multiplex PCR; TCRdb's copy keeps in-frame clones and lacks some. The table has about 27,000 clones, roughly 89% seen once. Trimming cost V 0 bases and J 1 base, with 6 bases left between them. This CDR3 spans 14 amino acids. The germline V gene encodes CDR1 SGDLS and CDR2 YYNGEE. The chain recombines TRBV9 with TRBJ2-3; D is ambiguous. The source is an adult with an advanced solid tumor such as melanoma, head and neck, liver or kidney cancer. The sequencing here drew on CD4+ or CD8+ T cells sorted from blood, taken in a trial of the OX40 agonist ivuxolimab. This CDR3 is CASSVAWGTDTQYF. CDR3 nucleotides: TGTGCCAGCAGCGTAGCGTGGGGCACAGATACGCAGTATTTT. The full variable domain, completed using reference TRBV9 and TRBJ2-3, is DSGVTQTPKHLITATGQRVTLRCSPRSGDLSVYWYQQSLDQGLQFLIQYYNGEERAKGNILERFSAQQFPDLHSELNLSSLELGDSALYFCASSVAWGTDTQYFGPGTRLTVL.